A selection of T cell receptor beta chains follows, all from one sample in a study of blood T cells in healthy people across ages. TCRdb ran MiXCR on the 5' RACE reads and lists one entry per CDR3 protein. The data hold about 620,000 distinct CDR3 sequences, with roughly 20% observed a single time. The source material was blood. Receptors were obtained from a man in his sixties or seventies in good health. The CDR3 runs from the conserved cysteine through the conserved F or W. The D gene is left open where the match is weak. Clone size, where shown, is once, few, many, or a class for clones that have expanded.

j_gene | len | v_gene | abundance | d_gene | CDR3aa | CDR3nt
TRBJ2-7 | 15 | TRBV18 | . | . | CASSTELSGDYEQYF | TGTGCCAGCTCAACGGAACTTTCAGGGGACTACGAGCAGTACTTC
TRBJ2-2 | 17 | TRBV5-1 | . | TRBD1 | CASSSDPGTGVIGELFF | TGCGCCAGCAGCTCGGATCCCGGGACAGGGGTAATCGGGGAGCTGTTTTTT
TRBJ2-1 | 15 | TRBV7-2 | . | TRBD1 | CASSLFGQGAREQFF | TGTGCCAGCAGCTTATTTGGACAGGGGGCGCGTGAGCAGTTCTTC
TRBJ1-4 | 14 | TRBV12-3/TRBV12-4 | few | TRBD1 | CASGGTGGSEKLLF | TGTGCCAGCGGTGGGACAGGGGGCTCTGAAAAACTGCTTTTT
TRBJ2-2 | 13 | TRBV29-1 | many | . | CSVAIVDTGELFF | TGCAGCGTTGCGATAGTAGACACCGGGGAGCTGTTTTTT
TRBJ2-7 | 13 | TRBV6-2/TRBV6-3 | few | TRBD2 | CASRAGESYEQYF | TGTGCCAGCCGGGCGGGAGAATCGTACGAGCAGTACTTC
TRBJ1-1 | 16 | TRBV5-1 | . | . | CASSSGYRDGNTEAFF | TGCGCCAGCAGCTCCGGATACAGGGATGGGAACACTGAAGCTTTCTTT
TRBJ2-5 | 14 | TRBV20-1 | . | . | CSARSWEKWETQYF | TGCAGTGCTAGGAGTTGGGAAAAGTGGGAGACCCAGTACTTC
TRBJ2-3 | 15 | TRBV19 | . | TRBD1 | CASTADRVGTDTQYF | TGTGCCAGTACCGCGGACAGGGTCGGCACAGATACGCAGTATTTT
TRBJ1-3 | 15 | TRBV20-1 | . | TRBD1 | CSAQEGGAWGNTIYF | TGCAGTGCCCAGGAAGGGGGCGCTTGGGGCAACACCATATATTTT
TRBJ2-1 | 14 | TRBV5-1 | . | TRBD2 | CASSLREGVDSKFF | TGCGCCAGCAGTCTCCGGGAGGGGGTCGATTCGAAGTTCTTC
TRBJ2-1 | 14 | TRBV20-1 | many | . | CSARDPVQSDEQFF | TGCAGTGCTAGAGATCCTGTCCAGTCCGATGAGCAGTTCTTC
TRBJ2-2 | 13 | TRBV3-1 | . | . | CASRRGTSGELFF | TGTGCCAGCAGAAGAGGGACATCCGGGGAGCTGTTTTTT
TRBJ2-7 | 15 | TRBV4-2 | few | TRBD2 | CASSPQLAANYEQYF | TGTGCCAGCAGCCCCCAACTAGCGGCGAACTACGAGCAGTACTTC
TRBJ2-5 | 13 | TRBV29-1 | many | TRBD1 | CSVSQGARETQYF | TGCAGCGTTTCTCAGGGGGCGAGAGAGACCCAGTACTTC
TRBJ1-5 | 14 | TRBV20-1 | few | . | CSARDRAGIQPQHF | TGCAGTGCTAGAGATAGGGCAGGGATTCAGCCCCAGCATTTT
TRBJ1-4 | 14 | TRBV28 | . | . | CASSLKPVNEKLFF | TGTGCCAGCAGCCTCAAACCGGTGAATGAAAAACTGTTTTTT
TRBJ2-3 | 15 | TRBV20-1 | many | TRBD2 | CSALRTSGMTDTQYF | TGCAGTGCTCTTAGGACTAGCGGGATGACAGATACGCAGTATTTT
TRBJ2-5 | 14 | TRBV5-1 | . | TRBD1 | CASSLSQGVETQYF | TGCGCCAGCAGCTTGTCGCAGGGGGTAGAGACCCAGTACTTC
TRBJ2-5 | 15 | TRBV7-9 | many | TRBD1 | CASSSGTGPWETQYF | TGTGCCAGCAGCTCCGGGACAGGGCCGTGGGAGACCCAGTACTTC
TRBJ1-4 | 15 | TRBV18 | few | . | CASSPERGMDEKLFF | TGTGCCAGCTCACCCGAGCGGGGGATGGATGAAAAACTGTTTTTT
TRBJ2-1 | 13 | TRBV29-1 | . | . | CSTQRQGDNEQFF | TGCAGCACTCAGCGGCAAGGGGACAATGAGCAGTTCTTC
TRBJ2-3 | 14 | TRBV7-3 | few | . | CASSARGSADAQYF | TGTGCCAGCAGCGCCCGGGGTAGCGCAGATGCGCAGTATTTT
TRBJ2-2 | 15 | TRBV12-3/TRBV12-4 | . | . | CATTSGTPNTGELFF | TGTGCCACCACCTCCGGGACACCGAACACCGGGGAGCTGTTTTTT
TRBJ2-5 | 13 | TRBV18 | few | TRBD2 | CASDRGVAETQYF | TGTGCCAGCGACCGGGGGGTCGCAGAGACCCAGTACTTC
TRBJ2-3 | 17 | TRBV20-1 | . | TRBD2 | CSARGGGRAISADTQYF | TGCAGTGCTAGAGGGGGCGGGAGGGCCATCAGTGCAGATACGCAGTATTTT
TRBJ2-1 | 15 | TRBV20-1 | few | TRBD1 | CSASLSGQGWHEQFF | TGCAGTGCTAGTCTCTCGGGACAGGGCTGGCATGAGCAGTTCTTC
TRBJ1-1 | 13 | TRBV2 | . | . | CASRMGMNTEAFF | TGTGCCAGCAGGATGGGCATGAACACTGAAGCTTTCTTT
TRBJ2-1 | 12 | TRBV20-1 | . | . | CSAPQVVREQFF | TGCAGTGCCCCTCAAGTAGTTCGTGAGCAGTTCTTC
TRBJ2-1 | 13 | TRBV28 | . | . | CASSPTGWNEQFF | TGTGCCAGCAGCCCTACAGGGTGGAATGAGCAGTTCTTC
TRBJ1-3 | 15 | TRBV7-2 | few | . | CASSLVEGSGNTIYF | TGTGCCAGCAGCTTAGTTGAGGGCTCTGGAAACACCATATATTTT
TRBJ2-7 | 14 | TRBV6-6 | . | . | CASSPFGEAYEQYF | TGTGCCAGCAGCCCCTTCGGAGAGGCCTACGAGCAGTACTTC
TRBJ2-3 | 18 | TRBV20-1 | . | TRBD2 | CGARVPGTSGRSADTQYF | TGCGGTGCTAGGGTCCCTGGGACTAGCGGGAGGAGCGCAGATACGCAGTATTTT
TRBJ2-3 | 14 | TRBV19 | once | . | CASSIYSETDTQYF | TGTGCCAGTAGTATATACAGCGAAACAGATACGCAGTATTTT